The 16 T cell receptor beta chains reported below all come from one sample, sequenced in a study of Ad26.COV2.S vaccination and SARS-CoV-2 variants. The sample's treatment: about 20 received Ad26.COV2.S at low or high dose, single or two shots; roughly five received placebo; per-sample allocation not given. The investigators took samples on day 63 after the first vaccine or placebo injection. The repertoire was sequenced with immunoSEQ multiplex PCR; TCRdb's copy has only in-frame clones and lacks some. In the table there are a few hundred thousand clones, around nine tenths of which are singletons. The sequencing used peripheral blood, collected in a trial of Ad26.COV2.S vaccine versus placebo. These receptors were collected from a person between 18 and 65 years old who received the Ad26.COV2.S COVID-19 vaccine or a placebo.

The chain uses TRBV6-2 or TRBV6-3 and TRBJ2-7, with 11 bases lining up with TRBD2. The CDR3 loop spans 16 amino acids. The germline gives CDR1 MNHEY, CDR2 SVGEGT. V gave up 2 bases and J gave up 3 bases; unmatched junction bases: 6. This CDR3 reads CASSYKLAGALYEQYF. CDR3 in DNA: TGTGCCAGCAGTTACAAACTAGCGGGAGCCCTCTACGAGCAGTACTTC.

The CDR3 DNA is TGTGCCAGCAGCCAATCCGCTGGACTAGCGTGGGAGACCCAGTACTTC. Translating gives CASSQSAGLAWETQYF. The V and J genes are TRBV14 and TRBJ2-5; TRBD2 aligns across 9 bases. J was trimmed by 5 bases and V by 2 bases; bases with no gene match: 9. The CDR3 has 16 amino acids. The V gene's germline CDR1 is SGHDN and CDR2 FVKESK.

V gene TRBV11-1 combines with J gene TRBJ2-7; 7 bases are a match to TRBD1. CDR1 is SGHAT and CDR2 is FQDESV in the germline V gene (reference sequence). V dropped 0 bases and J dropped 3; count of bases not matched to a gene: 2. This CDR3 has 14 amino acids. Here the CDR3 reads CASSLATGFYEQYF. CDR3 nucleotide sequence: TGTGCCAGCAGCTTAGCGACAGGGTTCTACGAGCAGTACTTC.

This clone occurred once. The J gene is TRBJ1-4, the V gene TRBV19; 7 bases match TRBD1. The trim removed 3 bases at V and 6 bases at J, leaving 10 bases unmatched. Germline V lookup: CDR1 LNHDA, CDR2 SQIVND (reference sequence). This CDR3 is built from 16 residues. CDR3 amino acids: CASSIKIGQGDEKLFF. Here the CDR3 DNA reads TGTGCCAGTAGTATCAAAATTGGGCAGGGGGATGAAAAACTGTTTTTT.

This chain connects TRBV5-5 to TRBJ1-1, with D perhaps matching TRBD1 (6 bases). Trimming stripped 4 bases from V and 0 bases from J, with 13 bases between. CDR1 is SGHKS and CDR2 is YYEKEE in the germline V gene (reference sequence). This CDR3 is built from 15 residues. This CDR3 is CASSPFRDMNTEAFF. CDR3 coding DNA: TGTGCCAGCAGCCCCTTCAGGGACATGAACACTGAAGCTTTCTTT.

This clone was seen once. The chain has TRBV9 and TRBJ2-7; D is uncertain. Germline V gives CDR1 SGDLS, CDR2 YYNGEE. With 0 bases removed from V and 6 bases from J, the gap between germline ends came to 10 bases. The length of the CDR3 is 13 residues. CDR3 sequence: CASSVVTGSEQYF. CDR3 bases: TGTGCCAGCAGCGTAGTTACCGGCTCCGAGCAGTACTTC.

The CDR3 is CASSPARASFEQYF. The CDR3 bases are TGTGCCAGCAGCCCAGCCCGGGCGAGCTTTGAGCAGTACTTC. V and J are TRBV13 and TRBJ2-7; D is uncertain. Per the germline V gene, CDR1 is PRHDT and CDR2 is FYEKMQ (reference sequence). The CDR3 consists of 14 residues. V lost 5 bases, J lost 7 bases, and 18 bases lay in between.

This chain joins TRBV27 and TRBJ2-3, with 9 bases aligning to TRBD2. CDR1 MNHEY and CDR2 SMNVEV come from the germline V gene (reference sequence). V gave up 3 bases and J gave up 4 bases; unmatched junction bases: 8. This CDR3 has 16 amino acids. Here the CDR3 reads CASSFGIAGAADTQYF. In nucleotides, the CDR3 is TGTGCCAGCAGTTTCGGAATAGCGGGAGCCGCAGATACGCAGTATTTT.

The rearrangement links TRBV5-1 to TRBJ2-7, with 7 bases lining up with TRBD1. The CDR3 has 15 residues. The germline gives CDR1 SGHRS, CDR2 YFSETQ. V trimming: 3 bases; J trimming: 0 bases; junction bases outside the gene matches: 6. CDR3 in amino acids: CASSSTGEPSYEQYF. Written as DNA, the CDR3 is TGCGCCAGCAGCTCTACAGGGGAACCCTCCTACGAGCAGTACTTC.

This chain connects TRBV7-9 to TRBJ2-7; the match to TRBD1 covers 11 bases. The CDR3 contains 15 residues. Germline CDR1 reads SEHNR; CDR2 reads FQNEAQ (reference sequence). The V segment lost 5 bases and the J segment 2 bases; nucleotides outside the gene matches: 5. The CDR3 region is CASSGGQGAAYEQYF. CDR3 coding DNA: TGTGCCAGCAGCGGCGGACAGGGGGCGGCCTACGAGCAGTACTTC. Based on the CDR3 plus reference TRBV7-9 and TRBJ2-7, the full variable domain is DTGVSQNPRHKITKRGQNVTFRCDPISEHNRLYWYRQTLGQGPEFLTYFQNEAQLEKSRLLSDRFSAERPKGSFSTLEIQRTEQGDSAMYLCASSGGQGAAYEQYFGPGTRLTVT.

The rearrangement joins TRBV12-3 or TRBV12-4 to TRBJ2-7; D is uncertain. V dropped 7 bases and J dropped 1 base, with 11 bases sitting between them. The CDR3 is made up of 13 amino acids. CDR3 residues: CASTTDSSYEQYF. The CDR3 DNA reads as TGTGCCAGCACTACAGACTCATCCTACGAGCAGTACTTC.

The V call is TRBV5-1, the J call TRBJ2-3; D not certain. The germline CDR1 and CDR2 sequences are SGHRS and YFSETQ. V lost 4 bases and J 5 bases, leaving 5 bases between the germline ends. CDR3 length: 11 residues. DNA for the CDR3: TGCGCCAGCAGCGACATAGATACGCAGTATTTT. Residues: CASSDIDTQYF.

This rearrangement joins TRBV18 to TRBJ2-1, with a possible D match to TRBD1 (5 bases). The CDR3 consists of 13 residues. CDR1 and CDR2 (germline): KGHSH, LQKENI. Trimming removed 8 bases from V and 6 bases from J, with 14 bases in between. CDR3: CASQGDLSNEQFF. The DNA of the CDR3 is TGTGCCAGCCAAGGGGATTTAAGCAATGAGCAGTTCTTC.

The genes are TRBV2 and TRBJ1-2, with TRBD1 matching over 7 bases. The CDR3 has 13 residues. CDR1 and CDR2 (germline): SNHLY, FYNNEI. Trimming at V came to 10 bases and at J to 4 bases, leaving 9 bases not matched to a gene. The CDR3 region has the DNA TGTGCCACCCAGACAGGGAGCGGCTATGGCTACACCTTC. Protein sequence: CATQTGSGYGYTF.

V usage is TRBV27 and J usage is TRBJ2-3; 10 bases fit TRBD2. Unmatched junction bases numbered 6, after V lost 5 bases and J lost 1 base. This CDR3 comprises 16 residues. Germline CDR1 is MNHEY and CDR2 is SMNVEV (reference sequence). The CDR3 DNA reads TGTGCCAGCAGTCCTCCAGCGGGAGGGGGCACAGATACGCAGTATTTT. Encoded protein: CASSPPAGGGTDTQYF.

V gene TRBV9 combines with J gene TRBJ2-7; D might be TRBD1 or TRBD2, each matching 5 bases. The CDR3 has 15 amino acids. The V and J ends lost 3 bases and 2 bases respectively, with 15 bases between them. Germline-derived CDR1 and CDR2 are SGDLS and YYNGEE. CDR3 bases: TGTGCCAGCAGCGCAACCGGGACCGCCGCCTACGAGCAGTACTTC. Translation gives CASSATGTAAYEQYF.